These 27 T cell receptor beta chains were sequenced from one sample in a study of identical twins. One entry per CDR3 protein, called by TCRdb with MiXCR from the 5' RACE reads. This table holds more than 250,000 distinct CDR3 sequences, more than 6.5% found once. This same sample was also part of a study on yellow fever vaccine responses in identical twins.

Sample: memory (CD45RO+) T cells sorted from blood. These receptors originate from a woman between 18 and 30 years old in good health.

A few counts support this clonotype. The chain uses TRBV3-1 and TRBJ1-1; D gene ambiguous. The CDR3 contains 13 residues. With 2 bases removed from V and 0 bases from J, the gap between germline ends came to 4 bases. Germline CDR1 reads LGHDT; CDR2 reads YNNKEL (reference sequence). CDR3 bases: TGTGCCAGCAGCCAAAGCCTGAACACTGAAGCTTTCTTT. It translates to CASSQSLNTEAFF.

The chain has TRBV11-2 and TRBJ2-1, with a possible D match to TRBD1 (5 bases). In germline, CDR1 is SGHAT, CDR2 FQNNGV. The ends were cut back, 0 bases at V and 3 bases at J, with 18 bases in the middle. This CDR3 spans 18 amino acids. The CDR3 DNA sequence: TGTGCCAGCAGCTTAGATACGGGCCAGGGCCAGGGCTACAATGAGCAGTTCTTC. This gives the protein CASSLDTGQGQGYNEQFF.

The rearrangement joins TRBV12-3 or TRBV12-4 to TRBJ2-5; 7 bases agree with TRBD1. V was clipped by 7 bases and J by 1 base; unmatched bases: 3. CDR3 length: 13 amino acids. The CDR3 loop is CASKSGGQETQYF. CDR3 nucleotides: TGTGCCAGCAAGTCAGGGGGCCAAGAGACCCAGTACTTC.

This clonotype appeared many times. The chain couples TRBV6-1 to TRBJ2-5, with TRBD1 identical over 7 bases. The CDR3 covers 13 residues. CDR1 is MNHNS and CDR2 is SASEGT in the germline V gene. V dropped 5 bases and J dropped 5; count of bases not matched to a gene: 5. The CDR3 DNA is TGTGCCAGCAGTACAGGGGAGTGGGAGACCCAGTACTTC. It specifies CASSTGEWETQYF.

This clonotype was recorded once. The V and J genes are TRBV4-1 and TRBJ2-2; no clear D gene. V was pared by 7 bases and J by 2 bases, with 14 bases between. The CDR3 is 15 residues long. CDR1 is MGHRA, CDR2 YSYEKL, per germline. The CDR3 coding sequence is TGCGCCAGCACCGGATTTGCGGCTAACACCGGGGAGCTGTTTTTT. Translating gives CASTGFAANTGELFF.

This clonotype was counted between two and nine times. The V and J genes are TRBV11-2 and TRBJ2-5; a weak D match, TRBD1 (5 bases). The CDR3 sequence is 12 residues long. Germline values: CDR1 SGHAT, CDR2 FQNNGV. Trimming took 5 bases from V and 5 from J, leaving 9 bases between them. CDR3 sequence: CASSRQPETQYF. CDR3 bases: TGTGCCAGCAGCAGACAGCCGGAGACCCAGTACTTC.

V usage is TRBV19 and J usage is TRBJ2-2; D unresolved. The germline V gene encodes CDR1 LNHDA and CDR2 SQIVND (reference sequence). Trimming removed 1 base at V and 4 bases at J, with 7 bases between. The CDR3 loop spans 14 amino acids. CDR3 loop: CASSIGGATGELFF. Written as DNA, the CDR3 is TGTGCCAGTAGTATAGGCGGAGCCACCGGGGAGCTGTTTTTT. Based on the CDR3 plus reference TRBV19 and TRBJ2-2, the full variable domain is DGGITQSPKYLFRKEGQNVTLSCEQNLNHDAMYWYRQDPGQGLRLIYYSQIVNDFQKGDIAEGYSVSREKKESFPLTVTSAQKNPTAFYLCASSIGGATGELFFGEGSRLTVL.

The chain couples TRBV4-1 to TRBJ2-5; 13 nucleotides align to TRBD2. This CDR3 is 16 amino acids long. With 4 bases clipped from V and 1 base from J, the junction kept 3 bases outside the gene matches. Per the germline V gene, CDR1 is MGHRA and CDR2 is YSYEKL. DNA of the CDR3: TGCGCCAGCAGCCGACTAGCGGGGGGAGGCCAAGAGACCCAGTACTTC. It specifies CASSRLAGGGQETQYF.

This chain joins TRBV7-8 and TRBJ2-1; weak D call: TRBD1 (5 bases). Germline V gene sequence: CDR1 SGHVS, CDR2 FQNEAQ. The CDR3 is 14 amino acids. The V end lost 1 base, the J end lost 14 bases, and 18 bases lay between the germline ends. Here the CDR3 reads CASSLDIQGPPKFF. CDR3 coding DNA: TGTGCCAGCAGCTTAGATATTCAGGGCCCGCCTAAGTTCTTC. Filled out from reference TRBV7-8 and TRBJ2-1, the complete variable domain reads GAGVSQSPRYKVAKRGQDVALRCDPISGHVSLFWYQQALGQGPEFLTYFQNEAQLDKSGLPSDRFFAERPEGSVSTLKIQRTQQEDSAVYLCASSLDIQGPPKFFGPGTRLTVL.

This clonotype has only a few counts. The chain uses TRBV7-9 and TRBJ1-1; tentative D call: TRBD1 (5 bases). The CDR3 length is 14 residues. With 5 bases removed from V and 2 bases from J, the gap between germline ends came to 12 bases. Germline loops: CDR1 SEHNR, CDR2 FQNEAQ (reference sequence). The CDR3 sequence is CASSLGATNTEAFF. CDR3 bases: TGTGCCAGCAGCCTAGGGGCAACCAACACTGAAGCTTTCTTT.

The chain has TRBV3-1 and TRBJ2-3; 8 positions match TRBD2. The CDR3 has 17 amino acids. The germline V gene encodes CDR1 LGHDT and CDR2 YNNKEL (reference sequence). The V and J ends lost 1 base and 2 bases, in that order; junction bases with no gene match: 8. The CDR3 nucleotides read TGTGCCAGCAGCCAAGTGGCCGGGAGGGGAAACACAGATACGCAGTATTTT. Its protein product is CASSQVAGRGNTDTQYF.

This clonotype showed up just a few times. V is TRBV28 and J is TRBJ2-5; TRBD1 matches 7 bases. Looked up from germline, CDR1 is MDHEN and CDR2 is SYDVKM. This CDR3 has 16 residues. After removal of 6 bases from V and 1 base from J, the junction contained 11 bases not matched to a gene. The CDR3 bases are TGTGCCAGCAGGGGGGCCGACGGACAGGCCCAAGAGACCCAGTACTTC. It is translated as CASRGADGQAQETQYF.

The DNA of the CDR3 is TGCAGTGCTAGAAACCCGGGACTAGCTCACAATGAGCAGTTCTTC. Residues: CSARNPGLAHNEQFF. The chain employs TRBV20-1 and TRBJ2-1; 9 bases match TRBD2. The germline V gene encodes CDR1 DFQATT and CDR2 SNEGSKA (reference sequence). The CDR3 spans 15 residues. V was clipped by 2 bases and J by 5 bases; unmatched bases: 7.

V gene TRBV29-1 combines with J gene TRBJ2-1; 13 bases are a match to TRBD2. V lost 5 bases and J lost 8; bases outside the gene matches: 3. CDR3 length equals 13 residues. The V gene's germline CDR1 is SQVTM and CDR2 ANQGSEA. The CDR3 region has the DNA TGCAGCGTTACTAGCGGGGGGGCGGATGAGCAGTTCTTC. Translating it yields CSVTSGGADEQFF.

This clonotype was seen many times. The chain has TRBV6-4 and TRBJ1-1; D is ambiguous. The V gene lost 2 bases and the J gene lost 1 base, with 8 bases spanning the gap. The germline CDR1 and CDR2 sequences are MRHNA and SNTAGT. CDR3 length: 14 amino acids. The DNA for the CDR3 is TGTGCCAGCAGTGACGGGGAAGGGAACACTGAAGCTTTCTTT. Protein: CASSDGEGNTEAFF.

This clonotype was counted many times. The chain combines TRBV12-3 or TRBV12-4 with TRBJ2-5, with D maybe TRBD1 (8 bases). Trimming pared 6 bases from V and 3 bases from J, leaving 17 bases between. The CDR3 is made up of 15 amino acids. CDR3 coding DNA: TGTGCCAGCAGCCTAAGACAGGGGAGGGAAGAGACCCAGTACTTC. Protein product: CASSLRQGREETQYF.

This clonotype was observed at least ten times. This sequence joins TRBV6-1 and TRBJ1-1; D remains unclear. This CDR3 is built from 12 residues. V lost 10 bases and J lost 5, with 14 bases in between. From germline, CDR1 is MNHNS and CDR2 SASEGT. The CDR3 reads CATKWERTEAFF. As DNA, the CDR3 is TGTGCCACCAAATGGGAGCGGACTGAAGCTTTCTTT.

This clonotype was counted at least ten times. The CDR3: CATTQGVNTEAFF. CDR3 in DNA: TGTGCCACCACACAGGGAGTGAACACTGAAGCTTTCTTT. The chain employs TRBV28 and TRBJ1-1, with a tentative D call TRBD1 (6 bases). From germline, CDR1 is MDHEN and CDR2 SYDVKM. The CDR3 is 13 residues long. V was cut by 10 bases and J by 0 bases, with 12 bases left in between.

In its sample, this clonotype was seen many times. The V and J genes are TRBV5-1 and TRBJ2-2; D is perhaps TRBD2 (7 bases). Germline CDR1 and CDR2: SGHRS and YFSETQ. V was cut by 3 bases and J by 6 bases, with 15 bases left in between. CDR3 size: 15 residues. CDR3 sequence reads: CASSSHREGAGELFF. The DNA for the CDR3 is TGCGCCAGCAGCTCCCACAGGGAGGGTGCCGGGGAGCTGTTTTTT.

This clonotype was seen ten or more times. The chain is built from TRBV20-1 and TRBJ1-2, with TRBD1 identical over 8 bases. Germline V gene sequence: CDR1 DFQATT, CDR2 SNEGSKA (reference sequence). CDR3 length: 12 amino acids. V was clipped by 8 bases and J by 6 bases; unmatched bases: 8. The CDR3 sequence: CSSDGRGHGYTF. CDR3 coding DNA: TGCAGTTCGGACGGCAGGGGGCATGGCTACACCTTC.

This clonotype was picked up many times. The chain carries TRBV29-1 and TRBJ1-2; no firm D call. The CDR3 runs to 16 residues. Trimming took 6 bases from V and 7 from J, leaving 27 bases between them. CDR1 and CDR2 from the germline V gene are SQVTM and ANQGSEA. In DNA form, the CDR3 reads TGCAGCGTCCGCGAGATAACGGGTAGAGGGTTTGGTGGCTACACCTTC. This codes for CSVREITGRGFGGYTF.

This clonotype has a count of ten or more. V is TRBV27 and J is TRBJ2-7, with TRBD2 matching 11 bases. CDR3 length: 16 amino acids. The V gene's germline CDR1 is MNHEY and CDR2 SMNVEV (reference sequence). The junction had 13 bases not matched to a gene; V was cut back by 7 bases and J by 5 bases. The CDR3 DNA reads TGTGCCAGCACCTCGAGGGGGCTAGCGGGAGGCCACGAGCAGTACTTC. Its translation is CASTSRGLAGGHEQYF.

As DNA, the CDR3 is TGTGCCAGCACTTCTACCGGGACCGACTACGAGCAGTACTTC. This encodes CASTSTGTDYEQYF. The rearrangement uses TRBV28 and TRBJ2-7, with D perhaps being TRBD1 or TRBD2 (5 bases each). CDR1 is MDHEN and CDR2 is SYDVKM in the germline V gene. The CDR3 covers 14 residues. V gave up 7 bases and J gave up 3 bases, with 16 bases separating them.

This chain joins TRBV7-8 and TRBJ1-5; D not certain. This CDR3 is built from 14 residues. Germline CDR1 and CDR2: SGHVS and FQNEAQ. The V end lost 3 bases, the J end lost 0 bases, and 6 bases lay between the germline ends. In DNA form, the CDR3 reads TGTGCCAGCAGCTTCAGAGTTAGCAATCAGCCCCAGCATTTT. This sequence encodes CASSFRVSNQPQHF.

V and J are TRBV6-6 and TRBJ2-3; tentatively, D is TRBD1 or TRBD2 (6 bases each). This CDR3 region has 18 residues. CDR1 MNHNY and CDR2 SVGAGI come from the germline V gene (reference sequence). With 8 bases removed from V and 1 base from J, the gap between germline ends came to 25 bases. CDR3: CASQRRVGGRFGTDTQYF. The CDR3 DNA reads as TGTGCCAGCCAACGTCGCGTCGGGGGCCGATTTGGCACAGATACGCAGTATTTT.

This clonotype came up many times. The gene calls are TRBV2 and TRBJ2-1, with 10 nucleotides matching TRBD2. Trimming cost V 6 bases and J 10 bases; bases outside gene matches: 3. Germline V gene lookup returns CDR1 SNHLY and CDR2 FYNNEI. This CDR3 is 12 amino acids long. The CDR3 coding sequence is TGTGCCAGCAGAGCACTAGCGGGGGAGCAGTTCTTC. Encoded protein: CASRALAGEQFF. Together with reference TRBV2 and TRBJ2-1, the CDR3 gives the full variable domain: EPEVTQTPSHQVTQMGQEVILRCVPISNHLYFYWYRQILGQKVEFLVSFYNNEISEKSEIFDDQFSVERPDGSNFTLKIRSTKLEDSAMYFCASRALAGEQFFGPGTRLTVL.

This clonotype was recorded many times. The chain has TRBV6-2 or TRBV6-3 and TRBJ1-1; possibly TRBD1 for D (5 bases). Per the germline V gene, CDR1 is MNHEY and CDR2 is SVGEGT. This CDR3 region has 16 residues. The V end lost 5 bases, the J end lost 5 bases, and 21 bases lay between the germline ends. CDR3 DNA: TGTGCCAGCAGTGGACTTCTCTTAGGGGCAGGGACTGAAGCTTTCTTT. Its protein product is CASSGLLLGAGTEAFF.